Below are 26 T cell receptor beta chains sequenced from a single sample in a study of blood T cell repertoires in COVID-19. Assay used: immunoSEQ multiplex PCR; TCRdb lists only in-frame clones, some missing. The sample holds about 110,000 clones; less than 85% are singletons and the top ten take 11% to 15%. Material for sequencing was peripheral blood. The source is a woman aged 55-69 years with acute or convalescent COVID-19.

J is TRBJ1-2 and V is TRBV6-6, with a possible D match to TRBD1 (6 bases). The CDR3 totals 13 residues. V was cut by 5 bases and J by 8 bases, with 15 bases left in between. In germline, CDR1 is MNHNY, CDR2 SVGAGI (reference sequence). The chain's CDR3 is CASSQSGDWGYTF. The CDR3 DNA reads TGTGCCAGCAGTCAGTCAGGGGATTGGGGCTACACCTTC.

V is TRBV18 and J is TRBJ1-1; possible D gene TRBD1, 5 bases. The germline CDR1 and CDR2 sequences are KGHSH and LQKENI. V lost 3 bases to trimming and J lost 3 bases, with 11 bases between them. The length of the CDR3 is 14 residues. CDR3 protein: CASSPSGDDTEAFF. For the CDR3, the DNA is TGTGCCAGCTCACCTAGCGGGGACGACACTGAAGCTTTCTTT.

J is TRBJ1-1 and V is TRBV5-1; 9 bases map to TRBD1. Germline CDR1 reads SGHRS; CDR2 reads YFSETQ. This CDR3 spans 15 amino acids. The V and J ends lost 5 bases and 4 bases, in that order; junction bases with no gene match: 9. The CDR3 coding sequence is TGCGCCAGCAGTCATGGGACAGGGAGGACCACTGAAGCTTTCTTT. This translates into CASSHGTGRTTEAFF.

This chain links TRBV5-4 with TRBJ1-2; unclear D gene. Trimming shortened V by 4 bases and J by 4 bases, and 17 bases separated the two germline ends. The CDR3 has 15 amino acids. Germline assignment: CDR1 SGHNT and CDR2 YYREEE (reference sequence). The CDR3 nucleotides are TGTGCCAGCAGCCCGGAGGGCGCAGCGATCTATGGCTACACCTTC. Its translation: CASSPEGAAIYGYTF.

This chain uses TRBV5-1 with TRBJ2-1, with 10 bases that match TRBD2. The V segment lost 0 bases and the J segment 6 bases; nucleotides outside the gene matches: 3. Germline CDR1 reads SGHRS; CDR2 reads YFSETQ. The CDR3 covers 15 residues. Here the CDR3 DNA reads TGCGCCAGCAGCTTGGCCCTAGCGGGAGCCAATGAGCAGTTCTTC. Its translation: CASSLALAGANEQFF.

This chain uses TRBV2 with TRBJ2-5; TRBD1 might be the D (6 bases). V lost 9 bases and J lost 5, with 13 bases in between. Germline values: CDR1 SNHLY, CDR2 FYNNEI. The CDR3 covers 12 residues. CDR3 protein: CASARGWETQYF. The CDR3 nucleotides read TGTGCCAGTGCCAGGGGCTGGGAGACCCAGTACTTC.

The genes are TRBV2 and TRBJ2-1, with TRBD2 identical over 10 bases. The germline CDR1 and CDR2 sequences are SNHLY and FYNNEI. This CDR3 is 15 amino acids long. V dropped 4 bases and J dropped 2; count of bases not matched to a gene: 2. The CDR3 DNA sequence: TGTGCCAGCAGTGCCACTAGCGGGACCTACAATGAGCAGTTCTTC. Its protein is CASSATSGTYNEQFF.

The chain has TRBV7-2 and TRBJ1-5; D gene ambiguous. The CDR3 is made up of 14 amino acids. Per the germline V gene, CDR1 is SGHTA and CDR2 is FQGNSA. V gave up 5 bases and J gave up 9 bases, with 17 bases separating them. The CDR3, as DNA: TGTGCCAGCAGCCTCGACTCACGCAAAGGGCCCCAGCATTTT. Encoded protein: CASSLDSRKGPQHF.

The gene calls are TRBV5-4 and TRBJ1-6, with 7 bases lining up with TRBD1. The length of the CDR3 is 14 residues. V was pared by 4 bases and J by 5 bases, with 3 bases of the junction left unmatched. The germline CDR1 and CDR2 sequences are SGHNT and YYREEE (reference sequence). The CDR3 sequence is CASSRGTDNSPLHF. CDR3 sequence (DNA): TGTGCCAGCAGCAGGGGGACAGATAATTCACCCCTCCACTTT.

The chain carries TRBV6-1 and TRBJ1-5; 7 nucleotides line up with TRBD1. Germline values: CDR1 MNHNS, CDR2 SASEGT. V gave up 3 bases and J gave up 0 bases; unmatched junction bases: 14. This CDR3 spans 19 amino acids. The CDR3 DNA sequence: TGTGCCAGCAGTGACGAAATGTCAGGGGGAGTCTATAGCAATCAGCCCCAGCATTTT. The encoded protein is CASSDEMSGGVYSNQPQHF.

The chain recombines TRBV27 with TRBJ2-5; 11 nucleotides align to TRBD2. The ends lost 7 bases at V and 5 bases at J; junction bases unmatched: 3. This CDR3 is built from 13 residues. From germline, CDR1 is MNHEY and CDR2 SMNVEV (reference sequence). The CDR3 DNA sequence: TGTGCCAGCAAACTAGCGGGAGCCGAGACCCAGTACTTC. The encoded protein is CASKLAGAETQYF.

The V and J genes are TRBV27 and TRBJ2-7, with D maybe TRBD1 (5 bases). Germline V gene data show CDR1 as MNHEY and CDR2 as SMNVEV (reference sequence). This CDR3 region has 13 residues. Trimming took 5 bases from V and 3 from J, leaving 11 bases between them. The CDR3 loop is CASSHGQGYEQYF. In DNA form, the CDR3 reads TGTGCCAGCAGTCACGGTCAGGGCTACGAGCAGTACTTC.

The chain recombines TRBV5-1 with TRBJ2-5; 7 bases map to TRBD1. The CDR3 sequence is 12 residues long. The ends lost 6 bases at V and 3 bases at J; junction bases unmatched: 2. Germline V gene sequence: CDR1 SGHRS, CDR2 YFSETQ. The CDR3 spells CASTGTEETQYF. In DNA, the CDR3 is TGCGCCAGCACGGGGACAGAAGAGACCCAGTACTTC.

CDR3 sequence reads: CASNSDSYEQYF. The CDR3 DNA reads TGTGCCAGCAACTCAGACAGCTACGAGCAGTACTTC. The chain employs TRBV5-4 and TRBJ2-7; perhaps TRBD1 as D (5 bases). From germline, CDR1 is SGHNT and CDR2 YYREEE (reference sequence). Trimming shortened V by 6 bases and J by 3 bases, and 10 bases separated the two germline ends. The CDR3 has 12 residues.

In its sample, this clone was seen many times. This rearrangement joins TRBV9 to TRBJ2-7; the D gene is possibly TRBD2 (5 bases). The CDR3 has 14 residues. V was clipped by 0 bases and J by 2 bases, with 9 bases between them. Germline CDR1 is SGDLS and CDR2 is YYNGEE. In DNA, the CDR3 is TGTGCCAGCAGCGTAGGATCGGGAACCTACGAGCAGTACTTC. Its protein product is CASSVGSGTYEQYF.

The chain combines TRBV21-1 with TRBJ1-1; TRBD1 reflects the table's D call only, with no check against the DNA. TRBV21-1 is marked as a pseudogene. The CDR3 is 14 residues long. The CDR3 coding sequence is TGTGCCAGCAGCAAAGAGGGGTGCGGAATGGATACTTTCTTT. Its translation: CASSKEGCGMDTFF.

This clone appeared a single time. This chain uses TRBV5-4 with TRBJ2-5; 7 bases fit TRBD1. CDR3 size: 13 residues. After removal of 4 bases from V and 5 bases from J, the junction contained 5 bases not matched to a gene. Per the germline V gene, CDR1 is SGHNT and CDR2 is YYREEE (reference sequence). The CDR3 sequence: CASSSGQVETQYF. CDR3 sequence (DNA): TGTGCCAGCAGCAGCGGACAGGTGGAGACCCAGTACTTC.

The rearrangement links TRBV11-2 to TRBJ1-4, with a tentative D call TRBD1 (5 bases). This CDR3 comprises 14 residues. With 1 base removed from V and 7 bases from J, the gap between germline ends came to 10 bases. Looked up from germline, CDR1 is SGHAT and CDR2 is FQNNGV. The CDR3 bases are TGTGCCAGCAGCTTAGGTTGGAGGGGTGAAAAACTGTTTTTT. It translates to CASSLGWRGEKLFF.

J is TRBJ2-7 and V is TRBV10-1, with D unresolved. The CDR3 runs 13 residues. The germline CDR1 and CDR2 sequences are WNHNN and SYGVQD (reference sequence). V lost 6 bases and J 6 bases, leaving 15 bases between the germline ends. The DNA for the CDR3 is TGCGCCAGCAGCCGGCCCTCATCGGGCGAGCAGTACTTC. It is translated as CASSRPSSGEQYF.

The CDR3 nucleotides read TGTGCCAGCAAGCGGGACGCAGCCTACGAGCAGTACTTC. It is translated as CASKRDAAYEQYF. The rearrangement joins TRBV2 to TRBJ2-7; TRBD2 agrees at 7 bases. Losses at the gene ends were 7 bases for V and 2 bases for J; bases not matched to a gene: 5. The germline gives CDR1 SNHLY, CDR2 FYNNEI. The length of the CDR3 is 13 residues.

The chain links TRBV2 to TRBJ1-1, with D unresolved. Germline V gene sequence: CDR1 SNHLY, CDR2 FYNNEI. The CDR3 has 12 amino acids. This CDR3 reads CARNPGRTEAFF. CDR3 DNA: TGTGCGAGGAATCCCGGGAGGACTGAAGCTTTCTTT.

The rearrangement joins TRBV5-1 to TRBJ2-3, with a weak D call TRBD2 (8 bases). Germline CDR1 SGHRS, CDR2 YFSETQ. The CDR3 covers 15 residues. V lost 6 bases to trimming and J lost 5 bases, with 19 bases between them. The chain's CDR3 is CASTHGRGLGDTQYF. The CDR3 DNA reads as TGCGCCAGCACCCACGGGAGGGGGCTGGGAGATACGCAGTATTTT.

The sample holds a few counts of this clone. The chain joins TRBV29-1 to TRBJ2-3; TRBD2 matches at 12 bases. Germline-derived CDR1 and CDR2 are SQVTM and ANQGSEA. V shed 6 bases and J 3 bases; nucleotides not matched to a gene: 7. The CDR3 is made up of 15 amino acids. In DNA, the CDR3 is TGCAGCGTCAGTACTACTAGCGGGAGGACAGATACGCAGTATTTT. It encodes CSVSTTSGRTDTQYF.

The genes are TRBV11-2 and TRBJ1-1; D may be TRBD1 (6 bases). Looked up from germline, CDR1 is SGHAT and CDR2 is FQNNGV. The CDR3 is made up of 14 amino acids. Trimming took 4 bases from V and 1 from J, leaving 10 bases between them. CDR3 residues: CASSSDRSNTEAFF. As DNA, the CDR3 is TGTGCCAGCAGCTCCGACAGGTCGAACACTGAAGCTTTCTTT.

The chain links TRBV6-5 to TRBJ2-3; possible D gene TRBD2, 6 bases. This CDR3 region has 16 residues. Germline V gene data show CDR1 as MNHEY and CDR2 as SVGAGI. Trimming removed 0 bases from V and 0 bases from J, with 10 bases in between. In DNA, the CDR3 is TGTGCCAGCAGTTACTCGAGCGGGCACAGCACAGATACGCAGTATTTT. It codes for CASSYSSGHSTDTQYF.

The chain uses TRBV28 and TRBJ1-1; maybe TRBD1 (5 bases). Trimming took 5 bases from V and 4 from J, leaving 17 bases between them. The CDR3 has 15 amino acids. Germline CDR1 reads MDHEN; CDR2 reads SYDVKM. CDR3 nucleotides: TGTGCCAGCAGTCACTATGCGGGCGGGGGCACTGAAGCTTTCTTT. Protein product: CASSHYAGGGTEAFF.